The entry that follows covers one TCR beta chain sequence. The data were produced by immunoSEQ multiplex PCR, yet TCRdb's version contains in-frame clones alone and is incomplete. The profile covers tens of thousands of clones, with approximately 91% appearing a single time and 5.7% taken by the ten largest. The record originates from a study of control samples from healthy donors and cancer patients. CDR3 size: 15 residues. Germline V CDR1 and CDR2: MGHRA, YSYEKL. The germline V and J ends were trimmed by 1 base and 4 bases, with 12 bases remaining between them. The J gene is TRBJ2-3, the V gene TRBV4-1; the D gene is possibly TRBD2 (6 bases). The sequence derives from a woman between 50 and 59 years old in good health. Sequenced: blood. CDR3 sequence reads: CASSQALTSPDTQYF. The CDR3 DNA reads as TGCGCCAGCAGCCAAGCCCTTACTAGCCCAGATACGCAGTATTTT.